A selection of T cell receptor beta chains follows, all from one sample in a study of OX40 agonist ivuxolimab in advanced cancers. Libraries were prepared by immunoSEQ multiplex PCR; TCRdb keeps only in-frame clonotypes and omits some of them. The table includes 65,000 or so clones, just under 85% detected once. The source was CD4+ or CD8+ T cells sorted from blood, collected in a trial of the OX40 agonist ivuxolimab. These receptors were taken from an adult with an advanced solid tumor such as melanoma, head and neck, liver or kidney cancer. Each CDR3 is given with its conserved first and last residue. A D gene is named only where the DNA matches it firmly. Clone size is not always given. Where it is, it says once, few, many or a class for expanded clones.

J: TRBJ1-6; D: .; size: .; V: TRBV2; CDR3: CASSELQEELTLHF; DNA: TGTGCCAGCAGTGAGTTGCAGGAGGAATTGACCCTCCACTTT
J: TRBJ2-7; D: .; size: .; V: TRBV28; CDR3: CASRTDSNYEQYF; DNA: TGTGCCAGCAGAACGGACTCGAACTACGAGCAGTACTTC
J: TRBJ2-1; D: .; size: .; V: TRBV10-2; CDR3: CASSSYNEQFF; DNA: TGCGCCAGCAGCAGCTACAATGAGCAGTTCTTC
J: TRBJ2-1; D: TRBD2; size: few; V: TRBV6-1; CDR3: CASSGTGLAANEQFF; DNA: TGTGCCAGCAGTGGAACAGGACTAGCGGCCAATGAGCAGTTCTTC
J: TRBJ2-7; D: .; size: once; V: TRBV7-2; CDR3: CASSLMDGTYEQYF; DNA: TGTGCCAGCAGCTTAATGGACGGAACCTACGAGCAGTACTTC
J: TRBJ2-7; D: .; size: medium-sized; V: TRBV9; CDR3: CASSDLKKGLREQYF; DNA: TGTGCCAGCAGCGACCTAAAGAAGGGGCTAAGGGAGCAGTACTTC
J: TRBJ1-1; D: .; size: .; V: TRBV28; CDR3: CASSLGAENTEAFF; DNA: TGTGCCAGCAGTTTAGGAGCGGAGAACACTGAAGCTTTCTTT
J: TRBJ1-4; D: .; size: .; V: TRBV27; CDR3: CASSPVQYATNEKLFF; DNA: TGTGCCAGCAGCCCCGTTCAGTATGCAACTAATGAAAAACTGTTTTTT
J: TRBJ2-2; D: .; size: .; V: TRBV5-8; CDR3: CASSLLNTGELFF; DNA: TGTGCCAGCAGCTTGTTGAACACCGGGGAGCTGTTTTTT
J: TRBJ2-4; D: .; size: few; V: TRBV10-2; CDR3: CASTNSLNIQYF; DNA: TGCGCCAGCACGAACAGTTTAAACATTCAGTACTTC
J: TRBJ2-7; D: .; size: .; V: TRBV7-2; CDR3: CASSPDRRNEQYF; DNA: TGTGCCAGCAGCCCGGACCGCCGGAACGAGCAGTACTTC
J: TRBJ1-5; D: .; size: once; V: TRBV27; CDR3: CASSGKYSNQPQHF; DNA: TGTGCCAGCAGTGGGAAATATAGCAATCAGCCCCAGCATTTT
J: TRBJ1-6; D: .; size: .; V: TRBV15; CDR3: CATSDWNSPLHF; DNA: TGTGCCACCAGCGACTGGAATTCACCCCTCCACTTT
J: TRBJ1-4; D: .; size: .; V: TRBV7-6; CDR3: CASSPTTGATNEKLFF; DNA: TGTGCCAGCAGCCCTACCACAGGCGCAACTAATGAAAAACTGTTTTTT
J: TRBJ2-5; D: .; size: .; V: TRBV28; CDR3: CASSSGLETQYF; DNA: TGTGCCAGCAGCTCAGGTTTAGAGACCCAGTACTTC
J: TRBJ2-7; D: .; size: .; V: TRBV11-1; CDR3: CASSSGTLTSYEQYF; DNA: TGTGCCAGCAGTTCCGGGACACTCACCTCCTACGAGCAGTACTTC
J: TRBJ2-5; D: .; size: once; V: TRBV5-4; CDR3: CASSLVAETQYF; DNA: TGTGCCAGCAGCTTGGTGGCGGAGACCCAGTACTTC
J: TRBJ1-2; D: TRBD1; size: .; V: TRBV2; CDR3: CASLRQGAYGYTF; DNA: TGTGCCAGTCTAAGGCAGGGGGCCTATGGCTACACCTTC
J: TRBJ2-5; D: .; size: .; V: TRBV28; CDR3: CASSWGMDTSQETQYF; DNA: TGTGCCAGCAGTTGGGGGATGGACACATCCCAAGAGACCCAGTACTTC
J: TRBJ1-3; D: TRBD1; size: .; V: TRBV7-8; CDR3: CASSLGGGGNTIYF; DNA: TGTGCCAGCAGCTTAGGAGGGGGCGGAAACACCATATATTTT
J: TRBJ1-4; D: TRBD1; size: .; V: TRBV18; CDR3: CASSTGQSTNEKLFF; DNA: TGTGCCAGCTCAACGGGACAGTCAACTAATGAAAAACTGTTTTTT
J: TRBJ2-7; D: .; size: .; V: TRBV4-3; CDR3: CASSQDQYEQYF; DNA: TGCGCCAGCAGCCAAGATCAGTACGAGCAGTACTTC
J: TRBJ2-7; D: TRBD1; size: .; V: TRBV28; CDR3: CASSQGAGTIYEQYF; DNA: TGTGCCAGCAGCCAGGGGGCGGGAACGATCTACGAGCAGTACTTC
J: TRBJ2-7; D: .; size: .; V: TRBV5-1; CDR3: CASSFSPGAGYEQYF; DNA: TGCGCCAGCAGCTTCTCCCCGGGGGCAGGCTACGAGCAGTACTTC
J: TRBJ2-7; D: .; size: .; V: TRBV7-2; CDR3: CASSSGVESYEQYF; DNA: TGTGCCAGCAGCTCAGGGGTGGAATCCTACGAGCAGTACTTC
J: TRBJ2-2; D: .; size: .; V: TRBV6-4; CDR3: CASKVTTETGELFF; DNA: TGTGCCAGCAAAGTGACAACCGAGACCGGGGAGCTGTTTTTT
J: TRBJ1-1; D: .; size: once; V: TRBV5-1; CDR3: CASSLVQGYNTEAFF; DNA: TGCGCCAGCAGCTTGGTGCAGGGCTATAACACTGAAGCTTTCTTT